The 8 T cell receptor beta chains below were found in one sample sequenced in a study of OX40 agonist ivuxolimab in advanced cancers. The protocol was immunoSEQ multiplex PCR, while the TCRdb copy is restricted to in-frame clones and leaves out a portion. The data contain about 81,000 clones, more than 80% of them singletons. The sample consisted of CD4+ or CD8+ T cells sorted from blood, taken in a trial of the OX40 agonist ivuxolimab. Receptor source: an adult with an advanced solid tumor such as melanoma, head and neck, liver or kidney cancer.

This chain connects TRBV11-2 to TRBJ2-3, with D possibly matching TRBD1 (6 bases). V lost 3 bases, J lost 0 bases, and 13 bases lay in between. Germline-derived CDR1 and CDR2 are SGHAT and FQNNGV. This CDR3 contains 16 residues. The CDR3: CASSFFRGSSTDTQYF. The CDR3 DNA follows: TGTGCCAGCAGCTTTTTCAGGGGATCTAGCACAGATACGCAGTATTTT.

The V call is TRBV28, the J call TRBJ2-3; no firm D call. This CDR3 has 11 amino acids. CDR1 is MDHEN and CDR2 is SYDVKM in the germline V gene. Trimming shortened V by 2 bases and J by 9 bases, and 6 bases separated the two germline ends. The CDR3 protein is CASSLVGTQYF. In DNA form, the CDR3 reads TGTGCCAGCAGTTTAGTGGGCACGCAGTATTTT.

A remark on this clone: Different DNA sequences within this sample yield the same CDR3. This chain's CDR3 is CASSQGPSYEQYV. In DNA form, the CDR3 reads TGTGCCAGCAGTCAGGGTCCCTCGTACGAGCAGTACGTC. This chain links TRBV28 with TRBJ2-7, with D possibly matching TRBD1 (5 bases). Germline loops: CDR1 MDHEN, CDR2 SYDVKM. This CDR3 comprises 13 residues. Between the trimmed V and J ends, which lost 5 bases and 4 bases, there was a span of 12 bases.

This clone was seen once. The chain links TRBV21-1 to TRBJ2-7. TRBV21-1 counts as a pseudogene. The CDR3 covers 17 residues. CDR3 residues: CASSRTKDRNASYEQYV. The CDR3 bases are TGTGCCAGCAGCCGAACGAAGGACCGCAACGCCTCCTACGAGCAGTACGTC.

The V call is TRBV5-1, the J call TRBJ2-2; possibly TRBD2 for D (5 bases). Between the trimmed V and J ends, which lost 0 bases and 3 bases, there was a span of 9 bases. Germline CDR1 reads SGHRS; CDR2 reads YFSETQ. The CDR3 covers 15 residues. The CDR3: CASSLEGVYTGELFF. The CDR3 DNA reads TGCGCCAGCAGCTTGGAGGGAGTGTACACCGGGGAGCTGTTTTTT.

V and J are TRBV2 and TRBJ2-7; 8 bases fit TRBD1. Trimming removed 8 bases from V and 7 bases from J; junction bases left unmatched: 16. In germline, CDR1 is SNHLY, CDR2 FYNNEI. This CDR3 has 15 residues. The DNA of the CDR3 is TGTGCCAGCCCGCAGGGGGCGCCGCGTCAGGGTGAGCAGTACTTC. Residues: CASPQGAPRQGEQYF. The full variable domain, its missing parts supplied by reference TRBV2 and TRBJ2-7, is EPEVTQTPSHQVTQMGQEVILRCVPISNHLYFYWYRQILGQKVEFLVSFYNNEISEKSEIFDDQFSVERPDGSNFTLKIRSTKLEDSAMYFCASPQGAPRQGEQYFGPGTRLTVT.

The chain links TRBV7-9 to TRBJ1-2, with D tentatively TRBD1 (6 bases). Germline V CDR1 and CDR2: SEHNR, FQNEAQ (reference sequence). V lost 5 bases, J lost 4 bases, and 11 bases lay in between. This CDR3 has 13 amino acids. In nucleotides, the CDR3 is TGTGCCAGCAGCCCAGGACAGATCTATGGCTACACCTTC. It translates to CASSPGQIYGYTF.

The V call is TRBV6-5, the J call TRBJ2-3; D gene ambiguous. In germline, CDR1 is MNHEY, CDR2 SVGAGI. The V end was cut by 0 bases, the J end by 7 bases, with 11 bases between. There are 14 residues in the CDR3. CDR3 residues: CASSYSVLGNTQYF. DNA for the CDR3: TGTGCCAGCAGTTACTCGGTCTTGGGAAATACGCAGTATTTT.